Listed below are T cell receptor beta chains from one sample, sequenced in a study of early T cells in non-severe SARS-CoV-2 infection. In TCRdb, the 5' RACE reads were re-called with MiXCR into one record per CDR3 protein. The sample gives tens of thousands of distinct CDR3 sequences, roughly 5% of which show up once; roughly 25% is in the top ten. Material for sequencing was whole blood. The receptors were sampled from an adult who was a healthcare worker with PCR-confirmed SARS-CoV-2 infection or an uninfected control (not recorded which). The CDR3 runs from the conserved cysteine through the conserved F or W. A D gene is named only where the DNA matches it firmly. Some rows mark clone size as missing; the rest say once, few, many or name a class of expanded clone.

V,size,D,J,CDR3,DNA
TRBV6-6,few,-,TRBJ1-1,CASSYSVAFF,TGTGCCAGCAGTTACTCCGTGGCTTTCTTT
TRBV27,many,-,TRBJ2-7,CASSSTNRAYEQYF,TGTGCCAGCAGTTCAACGAACCGAGCCTACGAGCAGTACTTC
TRBV7-6,many,-,TRBJ2-7,CASSLLGGAQTYEQYF,TGTGCCAGCAGCTTATTAGGGGGGGCGCAGACCTACGAGCAGTACTTC
TRBV20-1,few,TRBD2,TRBJ2-3,CSARGGRPDTQYF,TGCAGTGCTAGGGGGGGGAGACCAGATACGCAGTATTTT
TRBV7-9,medium-sized,-,TRBJ1-1,CAGTPPRRTEAFF,TGTGCCGGCACCCCTCCCCGAAGGACTGAAGCTTTCTTT
TRBV30,-,-,TRBJ2-7,CAWSVLGGRGKNEQYF,TGTGCCTGGAGTGTACTCGGGGGGCGAGGGAAAAACGAGCAGTACTTC
TRBV20-1,many,-,TRBJ1-6,CSASRGNGAPLHF,TGCAGTGCTAGCCGGGGGAACGGAGCACCCCTCCACTTT
TRBV6-6,-,-,TRBJ2-3,CASSYLWGRGDTQYF,TGTGCCAGCAGTTACTTGTGGGGTCGGGGAGATACGCAGTATTTT
TRBV4-1,many,-,TRBJ1-1,CASSQDFYTEAFF,TGCGCCAGCAGCCAAGATTTCTACACTGAAGCTTTCTTT
TRBV30,many,-,TRBJ1-5,CAWSLGGDQPQHF,TGTGCCTGGAGCCTGGGGGGGGATCAGCCCCAGCATTTT
TRBV4-2,many,-,TRBJ2-1,CASSQAPGPGLNEQFF,TGTGCCAGCAGCCAAGCACCGGGCCCTGGCCTCAATGAGCAGTTCTTC
TRBV5-6,-,-,TRBJ2-6,CASRRRGGSAGANVLTF,TGTGCCAGCAGGAGAAGGGGAGGATCCGCTGGGGCCAACGTCCTGACTTTC
TRBV25-1,many,TRBD1,TRBJ2-3,CASSVLPGQGMSDTQYF,TGTGCCAGCAGTGTTTTACCGGGACAGGGGATGTCAGATACGCAGTATTTT
TRBV29-1,many,TRBD1,TRBJ2-1,CSVEAQGFDEQFF,TGCAGCGTTGAAGCACAGGGGTTCGATGAGCAGTTCTTC
TRBV20-1,many,-,TRBJ2-2,CSARTGAGTGELFF,TGCAGTGCTAGAACCGGGGCGGGCACCGGGGAGCTGTTTTTT
TRBV3-1,few,-,TRBJ2-1,CASSQDWFDNEQFF,TGTGCCAGCAGCCAAGACTGGTTCGACAATGAGCAGTTCTTC
TRBV6-4,few,-,TRBJ2-6,CASSAQGAGANVLTF,TGTGCCAGCAGTGCCCAGGGTGCTGGGGCCAACGTCCTGACTTTC